The clone carrying this T cell receptor beta chain was picked up a small number of times. Its antigen remains unidentified. The data were obtained in a study of post-analysis software for immune sequencing data. Study-wide context: Courses of disease covered relapsing-remitting, secondary progressive and progressive-relapsing multiple sclerosis. Study results and limitations: Relative to controls, patients had a handful of TRBV segments at higher frequency, with TRBV5-6, TRBV5-1 and TRBV20-1 among these. Controls had significantly higher normalized Chao1 diversity than multiple sclerosis patients.

With 0 bases removed from V and 8 bases from J, the gap between germline ends came to 8 bases. Germline V CDR1 and CDR2: SEHNR, FQNEAQ (reference sequence). The CDR3 has 13 amino acids. TCR beta libraries were prepared from cDNA with unique molecular identifiers. Input amounts of roughly 0.9 to 10 million T cells were used. These gave 500,000 or so cDNA molecules, so each molecule approximated one T cell. MiXCR, applied by TCRdb to the PCR reads, yields one record per CDR3 protein. This sample has about 810,000 distinct CDR3 sequences, with roughly 50% found just once. The V gene is TRBV7-9, the J gene TRBJ2-1, with unresolved D. Sequenced material: blood. The sequence came from a girl between 5 and 17 years old with multiple sclerosis. This CDR3 reads CASSLAGVDEQFF. DNA of the CDR3: TGTGCCAGCAGCTTAGCTGGGGTGGATGAGCAGTTCTTC. Using reference TRBV7-9 and TRBJ2-1 for the parts outside the CDR3, the full variable domain is DTGVSQNPRHKITKRGQNVTFRCDPISEHNRLYWYRQTLGQGPEFLTYFQNEAQLEKSRLLSDRFSAERPKGSFSTLEIQRTEQGDSAMYLCASSLAGVDEQFFGPGTRLTVL.